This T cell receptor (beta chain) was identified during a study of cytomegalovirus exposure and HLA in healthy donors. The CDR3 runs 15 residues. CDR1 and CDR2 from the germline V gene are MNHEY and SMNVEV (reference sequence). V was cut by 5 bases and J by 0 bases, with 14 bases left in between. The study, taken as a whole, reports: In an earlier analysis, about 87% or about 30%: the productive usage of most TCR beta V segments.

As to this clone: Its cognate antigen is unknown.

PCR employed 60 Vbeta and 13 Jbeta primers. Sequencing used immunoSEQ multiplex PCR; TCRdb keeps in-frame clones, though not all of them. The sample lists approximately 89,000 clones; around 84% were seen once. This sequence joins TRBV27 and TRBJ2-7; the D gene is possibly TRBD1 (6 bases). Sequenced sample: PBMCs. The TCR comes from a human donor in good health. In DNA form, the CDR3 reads TGTGCCAGCAGTCCCTCTGGGGGCGGCTCCTACGAGCAGTACTTC. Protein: CASSPSGGGSYEQYF.